This passage covers 21 T cell receptor beta chains from one sample sequenced in a study of cytomegalovirus exposure and HLA in healthy donors. Profiling relied on immunoSEQ multiplex PCR, and the TCRdb table lists in-frame clones only, not all of them. The data hold roughly 120,000 clones, with about 87% observed a single time. Material for sequencing was PBMCs. These receptors came from a man aged 18 to 30 in good health and CMV-seronegative.

The chain combines TRBV9 with TRBJ1-1, with unresolved D. The V and J ends lost 6 bases and 4 bases respectively, with 16 bases between them. Germline loops: CDR1 SGDLS, CDR2 YYNGEE. The CDR3 extends over 14 amino acids. The CDR3 DNA is TGTGCCAGCACCACCGTGGCGGCGCTCACTGAAGCTTTCTTT. Translating gives CASTTVAALTEAFF.

The genes are TRBV10-1 and TRBJ1-2; 9 bases align to TRBD1. V was clipped by 8 bases and J by 2 bases; unmatched bases: 9. The germline V gene has CDR1 WNHNN and CDR2 SYGVQD (reference sequence). The CDR3 contains 15 residues. The CDR3 nucleotides are TGCGCCAGCGGGGGTACGGGACAGGGAAACTATGGCTACACCTTC. This translates into CASGGTGQGNYGYTF.

The chain uses TRBV19 and TRBJ1-4; 9 bases line up with TRBD1. The ends lost 7 bases at V and 7 bases at J; junction bases unmatched: 10. Germline loops: CDR1 LNHDA, CDR2 SQIVND (reference sequence). CDR3 size: 15 residues. DNA of the CDR3: TGTGCCAGTAAGACTACCGGGACAGGGACTGAAAAACTGTTTTTT. Amino acid sequence: CASKTTGTGTEKLFF. Filled out from reference TRBV19 and TRBJ1-4, the complete variable domain reads DGGITQSPKYLFRKEGQNVTLSCEQNLNHDAMYWYRQDPGQGLRLIYYSQIVNDFQKGDIAEGYSVSREKKESFPLTVTSAQKNPTAFYLCASKTTGTGTEKLFFGSGTQLSVL.

Turning to this clone: Other nucleotide sequences in the sample specify the same CDR3. V gene TRBV18 combines with J gene TRBJ1-4; 10 bases line up with TRBD1. Germline V lookup: CDR1 KGHSH, CDR2 LQKENI. V shed 5 bases and J 6 bases; nucleotides not matched to a gene: 3. This CDR3 contains 14 residues. CDR3 DNA sequence: TGTGCCAGCTCATCTGGGACAGGGGATGAAAAACTGTTTTTT. This sequence encodes CASSSGTGDEKLFF.

This chain joins TRBV14 and TRBJ2-2; 7 bases map to TRBD1. V dropped 6 bases and J dropped 1; count of bases not matched to a gene: 5. CDR3 length: 15 amino acids. Per the germline V gene, CDR1 is SGHDN and CDR2 is FVKESK. Here the CDR3 DNA reads TGTGCCAGCAGTCGCCGACAGGGGAACACCGGGGAGCTGTTTTTT. It specifies CASSRRQGNTGELFF.

The chain has TRBV5-1 and TRBJ2-7, with TRBD1 matching 9 bases. The CDR3 extends over 14 amino acids. Germline-derived CDR1 and CDR2 are SGHRS and YFSETQ. J lost 4 bases, V lost 4 bases, and 6 bases had no gene match. The CDR3 region is CASSPDRGSYEQYF. The CDR3 DNA reads as TGCGCCAGCAGCCCCGACAGGGGGTCTTACGAGCAGTACTTC.

This clone was detected only a few times. This chain connects TRBV10-2 to TRBJ1-2; D is perhaps TRBD1 (5 bases). Germline CDR1 reads WSHSY; CDR2 reads SAAADI. The CDR3 length is 14 residues. The V end lost 6 bases, the J end lost 8 bases, and 19 bases lay between the germline ends. The CDR3 region has the DNA TGCGCCAGCAGCCTCAGGGAGGACCTACGCGGCTACACCTTC. It codes for CASSLREDLRGYTF.

The genes are TRBV2 and TRBJ2-7; D perhaps matches TRBD1 (6 bases). Trimming left V 5 bases short and J 1 base short, with 9 bases between. CDR1 and CDR2 (germline): SNHLY, FYNNEI. The CDR3 has 13 residues. The CDR3 sequence is CASSTGLSYEQYF. Written as DNA, the CDR3 is TGTGCCAGCAGTACAGGGTTATCCTACGAGCAGTACTTC.

The V call is TRBV10-2, the J call TRBJ2-6, with no clear D. With 5 bases removed from V and 0 bases from J, the gap between germline ends came to 5 bases. CDR3 length: 14 amino acids. CDR1 and CDR2 (germline): WSHSY, SAAADI. The CDR3 loop is CASSSTSGANVLTF. The CDR3 region has the DNA TGCGCCAGCAGTAGCACCTCTGGGGCCAACGTCCTGACTTTC.

This sequence joins TRBV4-3 and TRBJ1-1; the D is unclear. The CDR3 spans 13 residues. Per germline, CDR1 LGHNA and CDR2 YSLEER. Trimming took 2 bases from V and 0 from J, leaving 4 bases between them. The DNA for the CDR3 is TGCGCCAGCAGCCAAAACATGAACACTGAAGCTTTCTTT. This translates into CASSQNMNTEAFF.

This sequence joins TRBV7-9 and TRBJ1-5, with unresolved D. The V gene's germline CDR1 is SEHNR and CDR2 FQNEAQ (reference sequence). Trimming took off 1 base at V and 5 bases at J, with 6 bases between the two ends. The CDR3 sequence is 13 residues long. CDR3 DNA: TGTGCCAGCAGCTTAGGGAGTGATCAGCCCCAGCATTTT. Amino acid sequence: CASSLGSDQPQHF.

This clone was recorded a few times. J is TRBJ1-3 and V is TRBV5-5; D is ambiguous. V lost 4 bases, J lost 1 base, and 3 bases lay in between. Germline CDR1 and CDR2: SGHKS and YYEKEE (reference sequence). The CDR3 sequence is 12 residues long. The CDR3 loop is CASSTSGNTIYF. CDR3 nucleotide sequence: TGTGCCAGCAGCACATCTGGAAACACCATATATTTT.

The rearrangement uses TRBV12-2 and TRBJ2-4; the D call in the table, TRBD2, was not verified against the DNA. TRBV12-2 counts as a pseudogene. This CDR3 has 16 residues. CDR3 DNA: TGTGCAAGTCGCCCCCCCTTAGAGTTGAACAAAAACATTCAGTACTTC. This sequence encodes CASRPPLELNKNIQYF.

The genes are TRBV7-9 and TRBJ1-1; 7 bases are shared with TRBD1. Germline CDR1 and CDR2: SEHNR and FQNEAQ (reference sequence). V dropped 3 bases and J dropped 0; count of bases not matched to a gene: 4. CDR3 length: 15 residues. The CDR3 reads CASSLSDRVNTEAFF. DNA of the CDR3: TGTGCCAGCAGCTTGTCCGACAGGGTGAACACTGAAGCTTTCTTT. Complete variable domain (other parts from reference TRBV7-9 and TRBJ1-1): DTGVSQNPRHKITKRGQNVTFRCDPISEHNRLYWYRQTLGQGPEFLTYFQNEAQLEKSRLLSDRFSAERPKGSFSTLEIQRTEQGDSAMYLCASSLSDRVNTEAFFGQGTRLTVV.

This chain connects TRBV2 to TRBJ2-1; the D gene is possibly TRBD2 (6 bases). The CDR3 covers 16 residues. With 6 bases removed from V and 0 bases from J, the gap between germline ends came to 15 bases. Per germline, CDR1 SNHLY and CDR2 FYNNEI. The CDR3 bases are TGTGCCAGCAGAAGGAGGGAGGCAAGCTCCTACAATGAGCAGTTCTTC. It codes for CASRRREASSYNEQFF.

The rearrangement links TRBV28 to TRBJ2-3; 8 nucleotides match TRBD1. Germline CDR1 MDHEN, CDR2 SYDVKM. V shed 1 base and J 1 base; nucleotides not matched to a gene: 4. The CDR3 loop spans 16 amino acids. The CDR3 region has the DNA TGTGCCAGCAGTTTATTACAGGGGGACGGCACAGATACGCAGTATTTT. This encodes CASSLLQGDGTDTQYF.

The rearrangement uses TRBV7-2 and TRBJ1-3; 7 bases map to TRBD1. Germline CDR1 is SGHTA and CDR2 is FQGNSA. With 2 bases clipped from V and 4 bases from J, the junction kept 8 bases outside the gene matches. The CDR3 contains 16 residues. CDR3 in amino acids: CASSLTGEVWGNTIYF. CDR3 nucleotide sequence: TGTGCCAGCAGCTTAACAGGGGAGGTGTGGGGAAACACCATATATTTT.

V is TRBV11-3 and J is TRBJ2-7; D remains unclear. The V and J ends lost 2 bases and 0 bases respectively, with 8 bases between them. Germline CDR1 reads SGHNT; CDR2 reads YENEEA. The CDR3 consists of 14 residues. Here the CDR3 reads CASSLSWSSYEQYF. CDR3 nucleotide sequence: TGTGCCAGCAGCTTATCCTGGAGCTCCTACGAGCAGTACTTC.

The genes are TRBV11-3 and TRBJ2-7; D not resolved. The V gene lost 2 bases and the J gene lost 0 bases, with 5 bases spanning the gap. The CDR3 runs 13 residues. Germline CDR1 reads SGHNT; CDR2 reads YENEEA. CDR3 DNA: TGTGCCAGCAGCTTACCCTACTCCTACGAGCAGTACTTC. It is translated as CASSLPYSYEQYF.

The CDR3 region is CASSVGGGGAEETQYF. The CDR3, as DNA: TGTGCCAGCAGCGTAGGAGGGGGTGGGGCGGAAGAGACCCAGTACTTC. The chain uses TRBV9 and TRBJ2-5; maybe TRBD1 (6 bases). CDR3 length equals 16 residues. Germline values: CDR1 SGDLS, CDR2 YYNGEE. V lost 0 bases and J 3 bases, leaving 15 bases between the germline ends.

The genes are TRBV25-1 and TRBJ2-1, with D perhaps matching TRBD1 (5 bases). Trimming left V 8 bases short and J 4 bases short, with 12 bases between. Germline V gene data show CDR1 as MGHDK and CDR2 as SYGVNS. This CDR3 contains 13 residues. In DNA, the CDR3 is TGTGCCAGCCGACTGGACACGTACAATGAGCAGTTCTTC. Protein: CASRLDTYNEQFF. Full variable domain (outside the CDR3, taken from reference TRBV25-1 and TRBJ2-1): EADIYQTPRYLVIGTGKKITLECSQTMGHDKMYWYQQDPGMELHLIHYSYGVNSTEKGDLSSESTVSRIRTEHFPLTLESARPSHTSQYLCASRLDTYNEQFFGPGTRLTVL.